Presented here are 26 T cell receptor beta chains from one specimen sequenced in a study of cytomegalovirus exposure and HLA in healthy donors. Primers for the PCR totalled 60 Vbeta and 13 Jbeta. TCRdb keeps only in-frame clones here, not all; method: immunoSEQ multiplex PCR. The sample yields 99,000 or so clones, around three quarters seen once. Sequenced: PBMCs. These TCRs come from a male donor in good health and CMV-seropositive.

This clone was recorded once. The chain uses TRBV4-1 and TRBJ1-6, with 9 bases aligning to TRBD1. The ends lost 2 bases at V and 10 bases at J; junction bases unmatched: 9. This CDR3 region has 16 residues. CDR1 MGHRA and CDR2 YSYEKL come from the germline V gene. The CDR3, as DNA: TGCGCCAGCAGCCAACTGAGCGGGACAGGGAACTCACCCCTCCACTTT. It encodes CASSQLSGTGNSPLHF.

V is TRBV7-9 and J is TRBJ2-7, with D maybe TRBD1 (6 bases). Trimming removed 1 base at V and 1 base at J, with 11 bases between. Per the germline V gene, CDR1 is SEHNR and CDR2 is FQNEAQ (reference sequence). This CDR3 region has 15 residues. CDR3 nucleotides: TGTGCCAGCAGCTTAGGTGGGGGCGCGTCCTACGAGCAGTACTTC. Its protein product is CASSLGGGASYEQYF. The complete variable domain, with remaining parts taken from reference TRBV7-9 and TRBJ2-7, reads DTGVSQNPRHKITKRGQNVTFRCDPISEHNRLYWYRQTLGQGPEFLTYFQNEAQLEKSRLLSDRFSAERPKGSFSTLEIQRTEQGDSAMYLCASSLGGGASYEQYFGPGTRLTVT.

The rearrangement links TRBV28 to TRBJ2-1; D unclear. The V end lost 4 bases, the J end lost 7 bases, and 8 bases lay between the germline ends. The CDR3 is made up of 12 amino acids. CDR1 is MDHEN, CDR2 SYDVKM, per germline. The CDR3 protein is CASSSPRNEQFF. The CDR3 DNA is TGTGCCAGCAGTTCCCCTAGAAATGAGCAGTTCTTC.

This sequence joins TRBV7-2 and TRBJ1-1; D call uncertain. V was clipped by 5 bases and J by 5 bases, with 15 bases between them. Germline CDR1 SGHTA, CDR2 FQGNSA. The CDR3 has 14 residues. The DNA for the CDR3 is TGTGCCAGCAGCCCGTATGCGGGGAGGACTGAAGCTTTCTTT. This gives the protein CASSPYAGRTEAFF.

This clone was recorded only once. The chain employs TRBV15 and TRBJ2-2; TRBD1 might be the D (5 bases). This CDR3 region has 12 residues. The germline gives CDR1 LNHNV, CDR2 YYDKDF (reference sequence). Trimming removed 1 base at V and 8 bases at J, with 5 bases between. CDR3 loop: CATSRGQGELFF. The CDR3 DNA reads TGTGCCACCAGCAGAGGACAGGGGGAGCTGTTTTTT.

The CDR3 protein is CASSKYFLYFDRQGYYNEQFF. The CDR3 coding sequence is TGTGCCAGCAGCAAATACTTTCTCTATTTCGATCGACAGGGCTACTACAATGAGCAGTTCTTC. This chain connects TRBV21-1 to TRBJ2-1; the listed D gene, TRBD1, was not tested against the DNA. TRBV21-1 is noted as a pseudogene. The CDR3 totals 21 residues.

V usage is TRBV11-3 and J usage is TRBJ1-5; TRBD1 matches 9 bases. With V trimmed by 3 bases and J by 4 bases, 1 base remained unmatched. The CDR3 consists of 14 residues. Germline loops: CDR1 SGHNT, CDR2 YENEEA. DNA for the CDR3: TGTGCCAGCAGCTTCGGGACAGGGAATCAGCCCCAGCATTTT. Translated: CASSFGTGNQPQHF.

The chain has TRBV6-1 and TRBJ2-7; TRBD2 aligns across 7 bases. J gave up 4 bases and V 8 bases, and 8 bases lay outside the gene matches. The CDR3 sequence is 13 residues long. Germline V gene data show CDR1 as MNHNS and CDR2 as SASEGT. CDR3 coding DNA: TGTGCCAGCGGAAGCGGGGTGGGATACGAGCAGTACTTC. It yields the protein CASGSGVGYEQYF.

This chain uses TRBV5-1 with TRBJ2-5; 9 bases line up with TRBD1. The CDR3 runs 15 residues. V was clipped by 4 bases and J by 5 bases; unmatched bases: 9. Germline V CDR1 and CDR2: SGHRS, YFSETQ. The CDR3 region is CASSPFTGGEETQYF. The CDR3 nucleotides are TGCGCCAGCAGCCCTTTCACAGGGGGCGAGGAGACCCAGTACTTC.

This clone was counted between two and nine times. V usage is TRBV7-6 and J usage is TRBJ1-4, with D possibly matching TRBD1 (5 bases). The germline V and J ends were trimmed by 7 bases and 5 bases, with 14 bases remaining between them. Germline loops: CDR1 SGHVS, CDR2 FNYEAQ. The CDR3 runs 14 residues. The CDR3 sequence is CASTIGGYNEKLFF. The CDR3 DNA reads TGTGCCAGCACCATTGGGGGGTACAATGAAAAACTGTTTTTT.

This clone was seen a handful of times. The chain carries TRBV30 and TRBJ1-5, with a weak D call TRBD1 (6 bases). This CDR3 comprises 13 residues. CDR1 is GTSNPN, CDR2 SVGIG, per germline (reference sequence). Between the trimmed V and J ends, which lost 0 bases and 6 bases, there was a span of 9 bases. Here the CDR3 reads CAWSVRGGQPQHF. The CDR3 DNA reads as TGTGCCTGGAGTGTAAGGGGGGGTCAGCCCCAGCATTTT.

This clone has just one count. The rearrangement links TRBV6-6 to TRBJ2-7, with TRBD1 as a possible D gene (5 bases). This CDR3 spans 13 amino acids. Per germline, CDR1 MNHNY and CDR2 SVGAGI (reference sequence). V shed 4 bases and J shed 5 bases, with 12 bases lying between them. The CDR3 is CASSWRRADEQYF. In DNA, the CDR3 is TGTGCCAGCAGTTGGCGCAGGGCTGACGAGCAGTACTTC.

The chain employs TRBV19 and TRBJ2-2; perhaps TRBD1 as D (5 bases). The CDR3 runs 15 residues. Germline V gene sequence: CDR1 LNHDA, CDR2 SQIVND (reference sequence). V dropped 4 bases and J dropped 1 base, with 10 bases sitting between them. In DNA, the CDR3 is TGTGCCAGTAGTAGGGGCAGGGAGAACACCGGGGAGCTGTTTTTT. Its translation is CASSRGRENTGELFF.

This clone was seen a few times. The chain employs TRBV27 and TRBJ2-7; D may be TRBD1 (6 bases). Between the trimmed V and J ends, which lost 5 bases and 2 bases, there was a span of 16 bases. The CDR3 sequence is 15 residues long. Germline lookup yields CDR1 MNHEY and CDR2 SMNVEV (reference sequence). The CDR3 here is CASSPRQAGTYEQYF. The CDR3 DNA sequence: TGTGCCAGCAGTCCACGACAGGCAGGAACCTACGAGCAGTACTTC.

This clone has only one observation. The V call is TRBV4-2, the J call TRBJ2-5; D may be TRBD1 (6 bases). Germline values: CDR1 LGHNA, CDR2 YNFKEQ. The CDR3 loop spans 17 amino acids. The V end was cut by 0 bases, the J end by 5 bases, with 19 bases between. The CDR3 DNA follows: TGTGCCAGCAGCCAAGAATTATCAGGGACAAATTATGAGACCCAGTACTTC. This translates into CASSQELSGTNYETQYF.

A single count supports this clone. The chain joins TRBV4-1 to TRBJ2-7; 7 bases line up with TRBD1. CDR1 is MGHRA, CDR2 YSYEKL, per germline. With 0 bases clipped from V and 0 bases from J, the junction kept 2 bases outside the gene matches. The CDR3 length is 15 residues. DNA of the CDR3: TGCGCCAGCAGCCAAGATCAGGGGGTCTCCTACGAGCAGTACTTC. This translates into CASSQDQGVSYEQYF.

The J gene is TRBJ2-7, the V gene TRBV30, with D possibly being TRBD2 (5 bases). The CDR3 has 15 amino acids. Per germline, CDR1 GTSNPN and CDR2 SVGIG (reference sequence). Trimming shortened V by 3 bases and J by 0 bases, and 15 bases separated the two germline ends. CDR3 amino acids: CAWSAYRGYSYEQYF. DNA for the CDR3: TGTGCCTGGAGCGCTTACCGGGGTTACTCCTACGAGCAGTACTTC.

The chain's CDR3 is CASSLEGQHQETQYF. The CDR3 DNA reads as TGCGCCAGCAGCTTGGAGGGACAGCACCAAGAGACCCAGTACTTC. The V and J genes are TRBV5-1 and TRBJ2-5; TRBD1 aligns across 7 bases. Germline V gene data show CDR1 as SGHRS and CDR2 as YFSETQ. CDR3 size: 15 residues. V lost 0 bases, J lost 0 bases, and 2 bases stayed unmatched.

Concerning this clone: Compared with germline, one end of the junction differs, possibly owing to a read error. CDR3 coding DNA: TGTGCTAGCAGCTTGGCAGGGGGCCATGAGCAGTTCTTC. It encodes CASSLAGGHEQFF. The chain has TRBV7-7 and TRBJ2-1; 8 bases map to TRBD1. Germline V CDR1 and CDR2: SSHAT, FNYEAQ (reference sequence). The CDR3 length is 13 residues.

The chain links TRBV5-1 to TRBJ1-6; D gene unclear. V lost 4 bases, J lost 4 bases, and 9 bases lay in between. In germline, CDR1 is SGHRS, CDR2 YFSETQ. This CDR3 comprises 14 residues. The DNA for the CDR3 is TGCGCCAGCAGCGCCGGGAGGTATAATTCACCCCTCCACTTT. Its translation is CASSAGRYNSPLHF.

DNA for the CDR3: TGTGCCAGCAGGGGGGGGGTCACAGATACGCAGTATTTT. Amino acids: CASRGGVTDTQYF. This chain links TRBV2 with TRBJ2-3; 7 nucleotides align to TRBD2. CDR1 and CDR2 from the germline V gene are SNHLY and FYNNEI. J gave up 2 bases and V 6 bases, and 2 bases lay outside the gene matches. CDR3 length: 13 residues.

V gene TRBV5-8 combines with J gene TRBJ1-2; 8 bases agree with TRBD1. Germline values: CDR1 SGHTS, CDR2 YDEGEE. V was pared by 3 bases and J by 7 bases, with 5 bases of the junction left unmatched. This CDR3 is 13 amino acids long. Here the CDR3 DNA reads TGTGCCAGCAGCTATCAGGGGGCGCTTGGCTACACCTTC. Protein: CASSYQGALGYTF.

The rearrangement links TRBV5-4 to TRBJ1-1, with a tentative D call TRBD1 (5 bases). The germline gives CDR1 SGHNT, CDR2 YYREEE (reference sequence). The length of the CDR3 is 15 residues. Trimming shortened V by 1 base and J by 3 bases, and 13 bases separated the two germline ends. This CDR3 is CASSLLSRVDTEAFF. The CDR3 DNA reads as TGTGCCAGCAGCTTGTTGTCCAGGGTTGACACTGAAGCTTTCTTT.

The chain uses TRBV18 and TRBJ2-1; 10 bases are shared with TRBD2. The CDR3 totals 18 residues. CDR1 and CDR2 (germline): KGHSH, LQKENI. The J segment lost 0 bases and the V segment lost 6 bases, leaving 11 bases of the junction unmatched. For the CDR3, the DNA is TGTGCCAGCTCCGTTGGGGCTAGCGGGGGCAGCTCCTACAATGAGCAGTTCTTC. Its protein is CASSVGASGGSSYNEQFF.

The chain links TRBV5-1 to TRBJ2-7; the D is unclear. From germline, CDR1 is SGHRS and CDR2 YFSETQ. The V and J ends lost 4 bases and 5 bases respectively, with 22 bases between them. This CDR3 is 16 amino acids long. The CDR3 loop is CASSPARGDGVNEQYF. CDR3 DNA sequence: TGCGCCAGCAGCCCCGCGAGAGGAGACGGTGTGAACGAGCAGTACTTC.

The chain combines TRBV29-1 with TRBJ1-1; D gene unclear. Germline V lookup: CDR1 SQVTM, CDR2 ANQGSEA. V lost 7 bases, J lost 0 bases, and 6 bases lay in between. The CDR3 length is 11 residues. CDR3 nucleotide sequence: TGCAGCGGAGGGTTGAACACTGAAGCTTTCTTT. Its translation is CSGGLNTEAFF.